This T cell receptor (beta chain) was sequenced for a study of CD4 and CD8 cells across lung adenocarcinoma regions. TCRdb re-analysed the PCR reads in MiXCR, keeping a single row per CDR3 protein. Of roughly 12,000 distinct CDR3 sequences in the sample, around 61% were seen once. Germline CDR1 reads SGHRS; CDR2 reads YFSETQ. The CDR3 contains 12 residues. Trimming shortened V by 4 bases and J by 6 bases, and 8 bases separated the two germline ends. The patients had localized lung adenocarcinoma, a non-small cell subtype. Material for sequencing was CD8+ T cells from the margin of a lung tumor. The chain employs TRBV5-1 and TRBJ2-1, with D possibly matching TRBD1 (6 bases). This TCR came from a female donor with lung adenocarcinoma. The CD4 and CD8 labels of this study may be unreliable. The CDR3 DNA sequence: TGCGCCAGCAGCCAACAGGGCAATGAGCAGTTCTTC. It is translated as CASSQQGNEQFF.